Listed below are T cell receptor beta chains from one sample, sequenced in a study of blood T cell repertoires in COVID-19. Generated by immunoSEQ multiplex PCR, the TCRdb table keeps only in-frame clones and is missing some. The sample records more than 150,000 clones, around 86% being singletons. The specimen was peripheral blood. Every receptor here comes from a man in his sixties or seventies who had recovered from COVID-19. Each CDR3 is given with its conserved first and last residue. A D gene is named only where the DNA matches it firmly. Size is omitted from some rows. Given values are once, few, many or a class for expanded clones.

abundance,len,d_gene,v_gene,j_gene,CDR3nt,CDR3aa
.,13,.,TRBV4-1,TRBJ1-2,TGCGCCAGCAGCCAAGAGCGGGGTTATGGCTACACCTTC,CASSQERGYGYTF
.,16,TRBD2,TRBV6-4,TRBJ2-3,TGTGCCAGCAGTGCGACTAGCGGGAGTTTGACAGATACGCAGTATTTT,CASSATSGSLTDTQYF
.,14,TRBD2,TRBV5-8,TRBJ2-3,TGTGCCAGCAGCTTCCGACTAGCCACAGATACGCAGTATTTT,CASSFRLATDTQYF
.,13,.,TRBV6-1,TRBJ1-5,TGTGCCAGCAGTGAACTGAGCAATCAGCCCCAGCATTTT,CASSELSNQPQHF
.,11,.,TRBV28,TRBJ2-1,TGTGCCAGCAGTTTCGGGTGGGAGCAGTTCTTC,CASSFGWEQFF
.,16,.,TRBV19,TRBJ2-5,TGTGCCAGTAGTACCCATCCACAGGGAACGGCGGAGACCCAGTACTTC,CASSTHPQGTAETQYF
.,14,TRBD1,TRBV19,TRBJ2-7,TGTGCCAGTAGTTTGACGGGGACAGCCTACGAGCAGTACTTC,CASSLTGTAYEQYF
once,14,TRBD1,TRBV30,TRBJ1-1,TGTGCCTGGAGTGTGGGACAGGGGGGCTCTGAAGCTTTCTTT,CAWSVGQGGSEAFF
.,15,TRBD2,TRBV7-2,TRBJ2-7,TGTGCCAGCAGCCTCACTAGCGGGAGAAACTACGAGCAGTACTTC,CASSLTSGRNYEQYF
.,13,.,TRBV7-9,TRBJ1-4,TGTGCCAGCGTCAGCGCAACTAATGAAAAACTGTTTTTT,CASVSATNEKLFF
few,12,.,TRBV3-1/TRBV3-2,TRBJ2-6,TGTGCCAGCAGCAGACCAGGGAACGTCCTGACTTTC,CASSRPGNVLTF
.,13,TRBD2,TRBV27,TRBJ2-2,TGTGCCAGCAGGGTAGCGGGTCCCGGGGAGCTGTTTTTT,CASRVAGPGELFF
once,16,.,TRBV3-1/TRBV3-2,TRBJ2-7,TGTGCCAGCAGCCAAGCTCTAGCTGGAGGGCCCTACGAGCAGTACTTC,CASSQALAGGPYEQYF
.,14,.,TRBV19,TRBJ1-1,TGTGCCAGTAGCCCGTATGTAATGAACACTGAAGCTTTCTTT,CASSPYVMNTEAFF
few,16,.,TRBV5-1,TRBJ2-7,TGCGCCAGCAGCTTGAGAGGAGGCGGGGACCCACGGGAGCAGTACTTC,CASSLRGGGDPREQYF
.,14,TRBD1,TRBV2,TRBJ1-5,TGTGCCAGCAGTACTCTACAGGGGAATCAGCCCCAGCATTTT,CASSTLQGNQPQHF
once,13,.,TRBV10-3,TRBJ2-7,TGTGCCTCCGAAGCGGACGTTACCTACGAGCAGTACTTC,CASEADVTYEQYF
.,11,.,TRBV6-5,TRBJ2-1,TGTGCTGCAAGAGGGATCGATGAGCAGTTCTTC,CAARGIDEQFF
once,14,TRBD2,TRBV7-2,TRBJ2-1,TGTGCCAGCAGCTTTCAGCGGGGGGACAATGAGCAGTTCTTC,CASSFQRGDNEQFF
few,19,TRBD2,TRBV28,TRBJ2-4,TGTGCCAGCAGTTTATACGTCTCGCCCGGGGGAGGGTCCCAAAACATTCAGTACTTC,CASSLYVSPGGGSQNIQYF
.,15,TRBD2,TRBV27,TRBJ2-1,TGTGCCAGCAGTTCCGGACTAGCGGGAATCAATGAGCAGTTCTTC,CASSSGLAGINEQFF
.,14,.,TRBV5-1,TRBJ2-3,TGCGCCAGCAGCTTGGGCACAGTCACAGATACGCAGTATTTT,CASSLGTVTDTQYF
.,12,.,TRBV3-1/TRBV3-2,TRBJ2-2,TGTGCCAGCAGCCAATATTCCGGGGAGCTGTTTTTT,CASSQYSGELFF
few,15,.,TRBV7-9,TRBJ1-6,TGTGCCAGCAGCTTAGCACAGGCGGAAAATTCACCCCTCCACTTT,CASSLAQAENSPLHF
.,15,TRBD1,TRBV5-6,TRBJ2-5,TGTGCCAGCAGCTCAGGACAGGGGCCCCAAGAGACCCAGTACTTC,CASSSGQGPQETQYF
.,15,.,TRBV28,TRBJ2-5,TGTGCCAGCAGTTTCGAGGTGGCGGGAAAAGAGACCCAGTACTTC,CASSFEVAGKETQYF
.,13,.,TRBV30,TRBJ1-5,TGTGCCTGGAGTGGCTATGGCAATCAGCCCCAGCATTTT,CAWSGYGNQPQHF
once,18,.,TRBV24-1,TRBJ2-5,TGTGCCACCAGTGATTTGGGGTCCAGCGCTGAAACGGGGGAGACCCAGTACTTC,CATSDLGSSAETGETQYF
.,16,TRBD1,TRBV6-5,TRBJ1-2,TGTGCCAGCAGTTACTCGGGGGGCCAGGGGGCTAGTGGCTACACCTTC,CASSYSGGQGASGYTF
.,16,.,TRBV7-9,TRBJ1-2,TGTGCCAGCAGCCTAGACTTAACAGGCCGTCAGTATGGCTACACCTTC,CASSLDLTGRQYGYTF
few,11,TRBD2,TRBV5-4,TRBJ2-2,TGTGCCAGCGGGGGGGCCGGGGAGCTGTTTTTT,CASGGAGELFF
.,15,TRBD2,TRBV9,TRBJ2-1,TGTGCCAGCAGCCAGGGACTAGCGGGAGATGTTGAGCAGTTCTTC,CASSQGLAGDVEQFF
.,15,TRBD1,TRBV9,TRBJ1-5,TGTGCCAGCAGCGCAGGGACAGGCGATAATCAGCCCCAGCATTTT,CASSAGTGDNQPQHF
.,17,TRBD1,TRBV9,TRBJ1-3,TGTGCCAGCAGCCCAACAGGGGGCCTGCTCTCTGGAAACACCATATATTTT,CASSPTGGLLSGNTIYF
.,14,TRBD2,TRBV20-1,TRBJ2-7,TGCAGTGCTAGTCACCCGGGACTAGCGGGCGAGCAGTACTTC,CSASHPGLAGEQYF
.,14,.,TRBV5-8,TRBJ2-1,TGTGCCAGCAGCGTTGGACTTAGGGCAAATGAGCAGTTCTTC,CASSVGLRANEQFF
.,17,TRBD2,TRBV7-9,TRBJ2-3,TGTGCCAGCAGCTTCCGGAGACTAGCGGAGGACACAGATACGCAGTATTTT,CASSFRRLAEDTDTQYF
.,18,TRBD1,TRBV28,TRBJ1-1,TGTGCCAGCAGTCCCTCCCGTGGGACAGCTTTTATGAACACTGAAGCTTTCTTT,CASSPSRGTAFMNTEAFF
.,13,.,TRBV30,TRBJ2-2,TGTGCCTGGAGTACCGCAGGGACCGGGGAGCTGTTTTTT,CAWSTAGTGELFF
.,16,TRBD2,TRBV18,TRBJ2-2,TGTGCCAGCTCACTCCGGACTAGCGGGACTGGCGGGGAGCTGTTTTTT,CASSLRTSGTGGELFF
once,14,TRBD1,TRBV6-6,TRBJ2-7,TGTGCCAGCAGTTTAGGGACAGGGACCTACGAGCAGTACTTC,CASSLGTGTYEQYF
.,13,.,TRBV6-5,TRBJ1-2,TGTGCCAGCAGCAGAGGGGGTAGCGGGGGCTACACCTTC,CASSRGGSGGYTF
.,16,.,TRBV6-5,TRBJ2-1,TGTGCCAGCAGTTACTCTCGGACACCGAGCTACAATGAGCAGTTCTTC,CASSYSRTPSYNEQFF
.,14,TRBD2,TRBV6-2/TRBV6-3,TRBJ2-7,TGTGCCAGCAGTCTAGCGGGAGTGGAATACGAGCAGTACTTC,CASSLAGVEYEQYF
.,17,.,TRBV4-1,TRBJ2-1,TGCGCCAGCAGCCAAGATGTAGTCGCAAGCTCCTACAATGAGCAGTTCTTC,CASSQDVVASSYNEQFF
once,12,.,TRBV7-9,TRBJ1-5,TGTGCCAGCAGCTTAGAGGGAGCGCCCCAGCATTTT,CASSLEGAPQHF
.,15,.,TRBV7-9,TRBJ1-4,TGTGCCAGCAGCTACGGTTGGGACGGAGGGGAAAAACTGTTTTTT,CASSYGWDGGEKLFF
.,13,.,TRBV12-5,TRBJ2-1,TGTGCTAGTAGGCGGGAATCCTACAATGAGCAGTTCTTC,CASRRESYNEQFF
.,11,.,TRBV6-2/TRBV6-3,TRBJ2-7,TGTGCCAGCAGCTATCGCTACGAGCAGTACTTC,CASSYRYEQYF
.,15,.,TRBV3-1/TRBV3-2,TRBJ2-3,TGTGCCAGCAGCCGGTGGGAGGCCCTTATGAATACGCAGTATTTT,CASSRWEALMNTQYF
.,14,.,TRBV7-2,TRBJ2-2,TGTGCCAGCAGCCCCGGCGGGCGGGCCGGGGAGCTGTTTTTT,CASSPGGRAGELFF
.,15,.,TRBV5-1,TRBJ2-5,TGCGCCAGCAGCTTGCTAGGACTGGAGCGGAAGACCCAGTACTTC,CASSLLGLERKTQYF
.,13,.,TRBV2,TRBJ2-1,TGTGCCAGCAATAGCCCAACCGGATATGAGCAGTTCTTC,CASNSPTGYEQFF